These 32 T cell receptor beta chains share one sample of origin, sequenced in a study of Graves' ophthalmopathy and Graves' hyperthyroidism. RNA transcripts provided the template for amplifying TCR beta CDR3 regions. RT-PCR with HTBI primers came first, then second-round multiplex PCR. MiXCR was run by TCRdb on the multiplex PCR reads, yielding one entry per CDR3 protein. Of roughly 50,000 distinct CDR3 sequences listed, about half are singletons. The specimen sequenced was peripheral blood. These receptors were taken from an adult woman with Graves' ophthalmopathy.

This clonotype showed up many times. This chain uses TRBV6-2 or TRBV6-3 with TRBJ1-2, with D uncertain. The V and J ends lost 6 bases and 3 bases respectively, with 11 bases between them. This CDR3 is built from 13 residues. Germline V gene lookup returns CDR1 MNHEY and CDR2 SVGEGT. The CDR3 nucleotides are TGTGCCAGCAGAAACGGTGGGGACTATGGCTACACCTTC. This gives the protein CASRNGGDYGYTF.

As concerns this clonotype: The junction departs from germline at one end; a sequencing error may be responsible. The chain employs TRBV20-1 and TRBJ1-2, with D perhaps TRBD1 (5 bases). The CDR3 contains 17 residues. CDR1 and CDR2 from the germline V gene are DFQATT and SNEGSKA (reference sequence). The CDR3 nucleotides are TGCAGTGCTAGAGATCTCTCAGGGTACGACGCTAACTGTGGCTACATCTTC. Protein: CSARDLSGYDANCGYIF.

V gene TRBV14 combines with J gene TRBJ1-2; TRBD1 matches at 7 bases. The junction had 19 bases not matched to a gene; V was cut back by 3 bases and J by 12 bases. The CDR3 covers 16 residues. The germline gives CDR1 SGHDN, CDR2 FVKESK. The CDR3: CASSHNNRDSRSGNTF. The CDR3 nucleotides read TGTGCCAGCAGCCATAACAACCGGGACAGCCGCTCTGGAAACACCTTC. The variable domain in full, completed from reference TRBV14 and TRBJ1-2, reads EAGVTQFPSHSVIEKGQTVTLRCDPISGHDNLYWYRRVMGKEIKFLLHFVKESKQDESGMPNNRFLAERTGGTYSTLKVQPAELEDSGVYFCASSHNNRDSRSGNTFGSGTRLTVV.

This clonotype was picked up many times. The V gene is TRBV5-1, the J gene TRBJ2-3; possible D gene TRBD1, 6 bases. V was pared by 4 bases and J by 2 bases, with 11 bases between. CDR1 and CDR2 (germline): SGHRS, YFSETQ. The CDR3 is 14 amino acids. This chain's CDR3 is CASSEGQTTDTQYF. The CDR3 DNA follows: TGCGCCAGCAGCGAAGGACAGACCACAGATACGCAGTATTTT.

This clonotype occurred once. A read error may produce the germline difference seen at one junction end. The rearrangement joins TRBV7-6 to TRBJ2-3, with 12 bases matching TRBD1. CDR1 SGHVS and CDR2 FNYEAQ come from the germline V gene. CDR3 size: 20 residues. CDR3 sequence: CASSLAPPGTGGLWTDTQHF. CDR3 DNA sequence: TGTGCCAGCAGCTTAGCCCCTCCCGGGACAGGGGGCCTATGGACAGATACGCAGCATTTC.

The CDR3 region is CSATGGPDEKLFF. DNA for the CDR3: TGCAGTGCTACAGGGGGACCGGATGAAAAACTGTTTTTT. The rearrangement uses TRBV20-1 and TRBJ1-4; 7 bases map to TRBD1. The V gene's germline CDR1 is DFQATT and CDR2 SNEGSKA (reference sequence). The V segment lost 4 bases and the J segment 6 bases; nucleotides outside the gene matches: 5. CDR3 length: 13 residues.

A few counts support this clonotype. V gene TRBV20-1 combines with J gene TRBJ2-5; D is perhaps TRBD2 (6 bases). Deletions cut 7 bases from V and 5 bases from J, with 8 bases between. Germline CDR1 is DFQATT and CDR2 is SNEGSKA (reference sequence). This CDR3 spans 10 amino acids. The CDR3 DNA sequence: TGCAGTGTTGGGACTGAGACCCAGTACTTC. It translates to CSVGTETQYF.

Ten or more counts support this clonotype. CDR3 bases: TGTGCCAGCAGGGAGATGGGACAGGGAAATCAGCCCCAGCATTTT. Translated: CASREMGQGNQPQHF. This chain connects TRBV6-2 or TRBV6-3 to TRBJ1-5; 9 bases align to TRBD1. The J segment lost 4 bases and the V segment lost 6 bases, leaving 7 bases of the junction unmatched. CDR1 is MNHEY and CDR2 is SVGEGT in the germline V gene. The CDR3 length is 15 residues.

The chain is built from TRBV20-1 and TRBJ2-1; D is unresolved. The CDR3 has 14 amino acids. V was shortened by 1 base and J by 6 bases, with 13 bases between the two germline ends. Per germline, CDR1 DFQATT and CDR2 SNEGSKA (reference sequence). The CDR3 region is CSARGAEIGNEQFF. CDR3 nucleotides: TGCAGTGCTAGAGGGGCAGAGATAGGCAATGAGCAGTTCTTC.

Details on this clonotype: The junction departs from the called germline gene at one end, perhaps through a read error. The J gene is TRBJ2-7, the V gene TRBV5-1; D may be TRBD2 (5 bases). CDR3 length: 14 amino acids. The V gene's germline CDR1 is SGHRS and CDR2 YFSETQ. The CDR3 loop is CASSLVVRAHERYF. The CDR3 region has the DNA TGCGCCAGCAGCTTGGTTGTGAGGGCCCACGAGCGGTACTTC.

This clonotype was recorded many times. V and J are TRBV29-1 and TRBJ2-4; the D call may be TRBD1 or TRBD2 (5 bases each). Germline CDR1 and CDR2: SQVTM and ANQGSEA. CDR3 size: 12 residues. V was cut by 2 bases and J by 8 bases, with 10 bases left in between. The CDR3 loop is CSVETGLDIQYF. CDR3 DNA: TGCAGCGTTGAAACGGGGCTCGACATTCAGTACTTC.

This clonotype was counted many times. The chain links TRBV27 to TRBJ2-7, with 11 bases fitting TRBD1. CDR1 is MNHEY, CDR2 SMNVEV, per germline (reference sequence). V lost 3 bases, J lost 2 bases, and 3 bases stayed unmatched. The CDR3 is 15 amino acids. The CDR3 is CASSFSGQGAYEQYF. The DNA of the CDR3 is TGTGCCAGCAGTTTTTCGGGACAGGGGGCCTACGAGCAGTACTTC.

Judged by abundance, this clonotype is medium-sized. V and J are TRBV10-3 and TRBJ2-1; D is possibly TRBD1 (6 bases). This CDR3 spans 15 amino acids. V lost 0 bases and J 0 bases, leaving 6 bases between the germline ends. Germline V gene sequence: CDR1 ENHRY, CDR2 SYGVKD. The CDR3 DNA sequence: TGTGCCATCAGTGAGTCGGGACACTCCTACAATGAGCAGTTCTTC. This codes for CAISESGHSYNEQFF.

In this sample, this clonotype is medium-sized. V is TRBV10-3 and J is TRBJ2-1, with D perhaps assigned TRBD1 or TRBD2 (5 bases each). Trimming left V 10 bases short and J 7 bases short, with 14 bases between. This CDR3 has 12 residues. Germline V gives CDR1 ENHRY, CDR2 SYGVKD. The CDR3 reads CATGTLGNEQFF. The CDR3 DNA is TGTGCCACCGGGACCCTTGGTAATGAGCAGTTCTTC.

The chain couples TRBV24-1 to TRBJ2-1; TRBD2 matches at 8 bases. V gave up 12 bases and J gave up 5 bases; unmatched junction bases: 8. CDR1 is KGHDR and CDR2 is SFDVKD in the germline V gene. CDR3 length: 13 residues. The CDR3 sequence: CAAPGLVDNEQFF. The DNA of the CDR3 is TGTGCCGCACCGGGACTAGTTGACAATGAGCAGTTCTTC.

The sample holds many counts of this clonotype. This chain connects TRBV9 to TRBJ1-2; no clear D gene. The V gene's germline CDR1 is SGDLS and CDR2 YYNGEE. The CDR3 runs to 15 residues. Trimming took 0 bases from V and 2 from J, leaving 11 bases between them. The CDR3 region has the DNA TGTGCCAGCAGCGTAGGAACAGCCCGAAACTATGGCTACACCTTC. It specifies CASSVGTARNYGYTF.

A remark on this clonotype: With a much larger clone just one base away, this may be a read error. The chain is built from TRBV28 and TRBJ1-1, with D tentatively TRBD1 (5 bases). V lost 2 bases to trimming and J lost 0 bases, with 10 bases between them. This CDR3 is 15 amino acids long. Germline values: CDR1 MDHEN, CDR2 SYDVKM. The CDR3 loop reads CASSLPGVMNTEAFF. CDR3 sequence (DNA): TGTGCCAGCAGTTTACCGGGGGTCATGAACACTGAAGCTTTCTTT.

There are a few counts of this clonotype. Being one base from a much bigger clone, this may be a read error. The chain employs TRBV5-8 and TRBJ1-2; TRBD1 might be the D (6 bases). Germline CDR1 SGHTS, CDR2 YDEGEE. V was clipped by 2 bases and J by 3 bases, with 14 bases between them. This CDR3 spans 15 amino acids. The chain's CDR3 is CASSFSGTPDYGYTF. Here the CDR3 DNA reads TGTGCCAGCAGCTTTTCCGGGACACCTGACTATGGCTACACCTTC.

This chain joins TRBV19 and TRBJ2-3; 7 nucleotides match TRBD1. The CDR3 length is 16 residues. CDR1 is LNHDA, CDR2 SQIVND, per germline (reference sequence). Here the CDR3 reads CARDRLGQAYTDTQYF. CDR3 in DNA: TGTGCTAGAGATCGGCTAGGACAGGCCTACACAGATACGCAGTATTTT.

Regarding this clonotype: One junction end does not reproduce the germline sequence, and a read error may be involved. The rearrangement uses TRBV28 and TRBJ2-1, with 11 bases lining up with TRBD2. The CDR3 sequence is 16 residues long. Germline V gene data show CDR1 as MDHEN and CDR2 as SYDVKM. CDR3 DNA: TGTGCCAGCAGTCTCCGGGGTAGCGGGAGGGTGAATGGGCAGTTCTTC. Translated, it gives CASSLRGSGRVNGQFF. The variable domain in full, completed from reference TRBV28 and TRBJ2-1, reads DVKVTQSSRYLVKRTGEKVFLECVQDMDHENMFWYRQDPGLGLRLIYFSYDVKMKEKGDIPEGYSVSREKKERFSLILESASTNQTSMYLCASSLRGSGRVNGQFFGPGTRLTVL.

The CDR3 nucleotides are TGCAGTGCTCAAAATAGCAATCAGCCCCAGCATTTT. It codes for CSAQNSNQPQHF. The J gene is TRBJ1-5, the V gene TRBV20-1; D gene unclear. This CDR3 spans 12 amino acids. V was cut by 5 bases and J by 0 bases, with 5 bases left in between. Germline lookup yields CDR1 DFQATT and CDR2 SNEGSKA (reference sequence).

This clonotype has a count of ten or more. The V and J genes are TRBV24-1 and TRBJ2-3, with 11 nucleotides matching TRBD1. The germline V gene has CDR1 KGHDR and CDR2 SFDVKD. The CDR3 runs 16 residues. Trimming at V came to 2 bases and at J to 5 bases, leaving 5 bases not matched to a gene. The CDR3, as DNA: TGTGCCACCAGTGATTGGGGACAGGGGGTGGGAGATACGCAGTATTTT. It translates to CATSDWGQGVGDTQYF.

The V call is TRBV11-2, the J call TRBJ1-3; D gene uncertain. Germline V gene sequence: CDR1 SGHAT, CDR2 FQNNGV. V gave up 5 bases and J gave up 4 bases, with 9 bases separating them. The CDR3 sequence is 13 residues long. The CDR3 reads CASSGGNGNTIYF. For the CDR3, the DNA is TGTGCCAGCAGCGGAGGGAACGGAAACACCATATATTTT.

V is TRBV9 and J is TRBJ1-3; D possibly corresponds to TRBD1 (5 bases). The germline gives CDR1 SGDLS, CDR2 YYNGEE. The CDR3 has 17 residues. V shed 3 bases and J shed 8 bases, with 24 bases lying between them. The CDR3 bases are TGTGCCAGCAGCGCCAGCGCGGGGGATCGGGATGGCTACACCATATATTTT. Its translation: CASSASAGDRDGYTIYF.

The chain carries TRBV20-1 and TRBJ1-2; no clear D. CDR3 size: 13 residues. Deletions cut 4 bases from V and 0 bases from J, with 9 bases between. Germline V gene lookup returns CDR1 DFQATT and CDR2 SNEGSKA (reference sequence). CDR3 in amino acids: CSAMEGANYGYTF. The DNA of the CDR3 is TGCAGTGCTATGGAGGGTGCTAACTATGGCTACACCTTC.

This clonotype has ten or more counts. V and J are TRBV12-5 and TRBJ2-5, with D unclear. The CDR3 contains 12 residues. CDR1 LGHNT and CDR2 FRNRAP come from the germline V gene. V was trimmed by 5 bases and J by 5 bases, leaving 9 bases between them. The CDR3 DNA sequence: TGTGCTAGTGGTCTTGAACGGGAGACCCAGTACTTC. It translates to CASGLERETQYF. The variable domain in full, completed from reference TRBV12-5 and TRBJ2-5, reads DARVTQTPRHKVTEMGQEVTMRCQPILGHNTVFWYRQTMMQGLELLAYFRNRAPLDDSGMPKDRFSAEMPDATLATLKIQPSEPRDSAVYFCASGLERETQYFGPGTRLLVL.

This clonotype turned up a few times. A much larger clone lies one base from this, so it may be a read error. Without the conserved terminal phenylalanine or tryptophan, this CDR3 likely stems from a read error. V gene TRBV27 combines with J gene TRBJ2-3, with D perhaps given as TRBD1 or TRBD2 (5 bases each). With 0 bases removed from V and 10 bases from J, the gap between germline ends came to 17 bases. Germline V gene sequence: CDR1 MNHEY, CDR2 SMNVEV (reference sequence). This CDR3 spans 15 amino acids. CDR3 nucleotide sequence: TGTGCCAGCAGTTTATCCCCGGGGACGCTGGGGTCGCAGTATTGT. This translates into CASSLSPGTLGSQYC.

On this clonotype itself: A read error may produce the germline difference seen at one junction end. The V call is TRBV18, the J call TRBJ2-2; D remains unclear. The CDR3 extends over 16 amino acids. Germline V CDR1 and CDR2: KGHSH, LQKENI. CDR3: CARSPVRRKGPGELFF. CDR3 DNA: TGTGCCCGCTCACCAGTAAGGCGAAAGGGCCCCGGGGAGCTGTTTTTT.

With regard to this clonotype: One end of the junction does not line up with germline, which may come from a read error. The chain couples TRBV6-5 to TRBJ1-2, with D hard to call. CDR3 length equals 14 residues. Germline V gene data show CDR1 as MNHEY and CDR2 as SVGAGI. CDR3 region: CAISYSGSGDGYTF. The DNA for the CDR3 is TGTGCCATCAGTTACTCCGGGTCAGGAGATGGCTACACCTTC.

This clonotype was seen many times. The J gene is TRBJ2-1, the V gene TRBV20-1, with D tentatively TRBD2 (5 bases). Between the trimmed V and J ends, which lost 1 base and 7 bases, there was a span of 14 bases. The CDR3 covers 14 residues. Germline CDR1 reads DFQATT; CDR2 reads SNEGSKA (reference sequence). CDR3 in amino acids: CSARGGPQVNEQFF. The CDR3 DNA reads as TGCAGTGCTAGAGGCGGGCCTCAGGTAAATGAGCAGTTCTTC.

This clonotype appeared many times. The chain uses TRBV7-2 and TRBJ2-2; possible D gene TRBD1, 5 bases. The CDR3 extends over 17 amino acids. CDR1 SGHTA and CDR2 FQGNSA come from the germline V gene. Trimming shortened V by 5 bases and J by 5 bases, and 21 bases separated the two germline ends. The CDR3, as DNA: TGTGCCAGCAGCCTAGAGTACCAGGGTCTACCTACCGGGGAGCTGTTTTTT. This gives the protein CASSLEYQGLPTGELFF.

Many counts were recorded for this clonotype. The chain uses TRBV11-2 and TRBJ2-2; 9 positions agree with TRBD2. V was clipped by 3 bases and J by 6 bases; unmatched bases: 11. CDR1 SGHAT and CDR2 FQNNGV come from the germline V gene. This CDR3 is 17 amino acids long. This CDR3 is CASSFPPLTSGPGELFF. In nucleotides, the CDR3 is TGTGCCAGCAGCTTTCCTCCCCTCACTAGCGGGCCCGGGGAGCTGTTTTTT.